The sequence of this T cell receptor beta chain was determined in a study of early T cells in non-severe SARS-CoV-2 infection. MiXCR, applied by TCRdb to the 5' RACE reads, yields one record per CDR3 protein. The repertoire holds some 80,000 distinct CDR3 sequences, roughly 13% seen once, with about 1.5% in the top ten. This clonotype turned up a few times. What it recognizes is unknown. CDR3 size: 14 residues. With 3 bases removed from V and 8 bases from J, the gap between germline ends came to 16 bases. CDR1 is SGHTA, CDR2 FQGNSA, per germline. General study results and limits: A preference for anti-spike CD8 responses marked VDJdb matching, which missed private and CD4 specificities.

The receptor was isolated from an adult who was a healthcare worker with PCR-confirmed SARS-CoV-2 infection or an uninfected control (not recorded which). The sample comprised whole blood. The V and J genes are TRBV7-2 and TRBJ1-1; D remains unclear. CDR3 sequence: CASSLFRGPQEAFF. The CDR3 nucleotides read TGTGCCAGCAGCTTGTTCCGAGGCCCCCAAGAAGCTTTCTTT.